This T cell receptor beta chain was observed in a study of CD8 T cell repertoires and HIV-1 epitope variants (dated by TCRdb to 2019 to 2021). In the study overall: Twenty-five peptides representing autologous and known Gag and Nef epitope variants were each used to stimulate T cells in separate culture wells. Control conditions included a CMV, EBV and flu peptide pool, the Ebola AY9 epitope as negative control, and a no-peptide well. Tested epitopes included three Gag epitope families and Nef HW9 and YT9. T cells were enriched using the EasySep Human T Cell Enrichment Kit and then co-cultured with an equal number of autologous T cell-negative cells acting as antigen-presenting cells. The cultures were grown for ten to eleven days in IMDM with gentamicin, and half of the media was changed on days 3 and 7 with IL-2, IL-7 and IL-15 added. An aliquot of 1M T cells was saved as an uncultured baseline condition, separate from the roughly 80 T cell cultures. Running each culture condition in triplicate, except for one peptide done in duplicate, gave a total of some 91 T cell cultures.

Only one count was recorded for this clone. No antigen is known for it. No per-base quality is available; no much larger clone lies one base away. Sequencing of TCR beta CDR3 regions was done on the immunoSEQ platform at survey depth. The QIAamp DNA micro kit was used to extract genomic DNA from every cultured and uncultured CD8+ T cell population. The paper's data handling went like this. Any sample with under 5,000 productive reads was excluded, and this exclusion removed about 6.5% of the roughly 75 cultures stimulated with HIV peptides. Sequences were trimmed to CDR3 by a MANAFEST web app, and nonproductive sequences, CDR3s under 5 amino acids, and sequences not starting with C or ending with F/W were removed. For a clonotype to count as antigen-specific, the clonotype had to expand relative to the no-peptide control in at least 2 of 3 replicates at FDR 0.01, and only within one epitope family. A frequency at least fivefold higher than in wells stimulated with peptides from other epitope families was additionally required for specific clonotypes. Drawn from immuneACCESS, this table holds only the in-frame rearrangements with V and J called that TCRdb kept. Clones are partly lost; checked studies trace under half to an unresolved V gene and leave the rest unexplained. V and J calls and clone size are copied from that table; D and trimming were computed from the DNA. The sample contains about 5,300 clones, about 60% of them found a single time. Approximately 42% of the sample lies in the top ten.

The CDR3 runs 13 residues from the cysteine to the phenylalanine. Of all the DNA, just the CDR3 is kept, 39 bases in frame from base 1. V trim: 8 bases; J trim: 3 bases; unmatched bases: 7. The germline V gene (reference sequence) provides CDR1 MNHEY and CDR2 SMNVEV. Overall study outcomes, separate from this receptor: Five clonotypes recognized the Nef KF9 family and one clonotype recognized the HW9 family, while no responses were seen to the TAALDMSHF plasma variant. Under 10 antigen-specific TCR beta clonotypes were identified, of which six appeared to be cross-reactive for autologous or known escape epitope variants. The assay could identify only TCR beta chains and pointed to proliferation in response to antigen, not to T cell function or cytokine profile.

The EasySep Human CD8+ T Cell Enrichment Kit was used on day 10 to isolate CD8+ T cells from every culture. Sequenced input: cultured CD8+ T cells derived from PBMCs. This TCR was sampled from a male donor with HIV. The chain uses TRBV27 and TRBJ2-7; TRBD1 matches 7 bases in the middle. The CDR3 in this case is CASGPGQSYEQYF. The DNA is TGTGCCAGCGGACCGGGACAGAGCTACGAGCAGTACTTC.